This TCR beta chain was identified in a study of early T cells in non-severe SARS-CoV-2 infection. A few counts support this clonotype. Germline loops: CDR1 DFQATT, CDR2 SNEGSKA (reference sequence). The CDR3 spans 16 residues. The V gene lost 5 bases and the J gene lost 1 base, with 19 bases spanning the gap. cDNA molecules, individually, were tagged with unique molecular identifiers. TCRdb redid the calling of the 5' RACE reads with MiXCR, one entry per CDR3 protein. Among 65,000 to 95,000 distinct CDR3 sequences listed, roughly 9.6% were seen once. The sample comprised whole blood. The V gene is TRBV20-1, the J gene TRBJ2-3; TRBD1 is a possible D gene (5 bases). The TCR sequence derives from an adult who was a healthcare worker with PCR-confirmed SARS-CoV-2 infection or an uninfected control (not recorded which). CDR3 nucleotides: TGCAGTGCTTTTTCGCGCCAGGGTAGGGGCACAGATACGCAGTATTTT. The encoded protein is CSAFSRQGRGTDTQYF.